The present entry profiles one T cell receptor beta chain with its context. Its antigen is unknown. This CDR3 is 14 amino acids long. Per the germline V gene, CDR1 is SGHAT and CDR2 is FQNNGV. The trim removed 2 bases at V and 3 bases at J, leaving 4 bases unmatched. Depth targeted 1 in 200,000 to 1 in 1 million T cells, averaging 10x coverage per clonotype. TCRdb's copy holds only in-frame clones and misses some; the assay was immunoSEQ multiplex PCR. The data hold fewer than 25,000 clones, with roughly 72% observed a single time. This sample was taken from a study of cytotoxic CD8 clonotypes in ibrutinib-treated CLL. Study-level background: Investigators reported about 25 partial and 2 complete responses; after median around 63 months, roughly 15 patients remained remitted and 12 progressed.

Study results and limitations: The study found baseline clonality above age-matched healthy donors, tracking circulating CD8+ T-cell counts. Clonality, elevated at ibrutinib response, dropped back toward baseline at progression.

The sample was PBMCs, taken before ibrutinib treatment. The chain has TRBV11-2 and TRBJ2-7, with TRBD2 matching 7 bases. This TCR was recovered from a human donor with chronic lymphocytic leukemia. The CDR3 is CASSLRAGNYEQYF. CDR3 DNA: TGTGCCAGCAGCTTACGAGCGGGGAACTACGAGCAGTACTTC.